One sample yielded the 12 T cell receptor beta chains listed below, sequenced in a study of cytomegalovirus exposure and HLA in healthy donors. The study ran its PCR with 60 Vbeta and 13 Jbeta primers. Measured with immunoSEQ multiplex PCR; TCRdb has only the in-frame clones, and not every one. The sample table includes just under 65,000 clones. Sequencing used PBMCs. The origin of the receptors is a boy between 10 and 17 years old in good health and CMV-seronegative.

The V call is TRBV2, the J call TRBJ1-2; D is possibly TRBD1 (6 bases). V was pared by 3 bases and J by 3 bases, with 11 bases between. The CDR3 sequence is 14 residues long. Germline CDR1 is SNHLY and CDR2 is FYNNEI. CDR3 DNA: TGTGCCAGCAGTGATCGCGCAGGGGACTATGGCTACACCTTC. This codes for CASSDRAGDYGYTF.

The chain is built from TRBV5-1 and TRBJ2-7, with 12 bases identical to TRBD2. Trimming at V came to 0 bases and at J to 8 bases, leaving 6 bases not matched to a gene. This CDR3 has 15 residues. Germline CDR1 is SGHRS and CDR2 is YFSETQ. The CDR3 loop reads CASSLALAGGPQQYF. CDR3 DNA sequence: TGCGCCAGCAGCTTGGCGCTAGCGGGAGGGCCCCAGCAGTACTTC.

The chain couples TRBV25-1 to TRBJ2-7; D remains unclear. Trimming left V 0 bases short and J 7 bases short, with 4 bases between. Germline V gene sequence: CDR1 MGHDK, CDR2 SYGVNS. CDR3 length: 11 amino acids. CDR3 in DNA: TGTGCCAGCAGTGAATATAGTGAGCAGTACTTC. Its translation: CASSEYSEQYF.

The V gene is TRBV6-5, the J gene TRBJ2-1; D is ambiguous. Trimming removed 0 bases at V and 0 bases at J, with 6 bases between. This CDR3 comprises 15 residues. From germline, CDR1 is MNHEY and CDR2 SVGAGI. CDR3 DNA sequence: TGTGCCAGCAGTTACTCTGGCAGCTCCTACAATGAGCAGTTCTTC. Amino acids: CASSYSGSSYNEQFF.

According to its frequency, this clone is hyperexpanded. Other DNA sequences in the same sample also yield this CDR3. The CDR3 DNA sequence: TGCGCCAGCAGCCAAGAGGTACGGAGCGCCTACGAGCAGTACTTC. The encoded protein is CASSQEVRSAYEQYF. The chain couples TRBV4-3 to TRBJ2-7, with D unclear. The CDR3 sequence is 15 residues long. Germline CDR1 reads LGHNA; CDR2 reads YSLEER. The ends were cut back, 0 bases at V and 2 bases at J, with 11 bases in the middle.

The chain uses TRBV2 and TRBJ1-3; TRBD1 agrees at 8 bases. The CDR3 spans 16 residues. Germline V gene data show CDR1 as SNHLY and CDR2 as FYNNEI. V was clipped by 7 bases and J by 4 bases; unmatched bases: 12. The CDR3 DNA sequence: TGTGCCAGCATTAAAGACAGGGGATTATCCGGAAACACCATATATTTT. Amino acid sequence: CASIKDRGLSGNTIYF.

J is TRBJ1-4 and V is TRBV30; possible D gene TRBD1, 6 bases. Germline-derived CDR1 and CDR2 are GTSNPN and SVGIG (reference sequence). V lost 6 bases and J 8 bases, leaving 19 bases between the germline ends. CDR3 size: 14 residues. CDR3 bases: TGTGCCTGCCCCCGGGGGGCGGGTGGCGAAAAACTGTTTTTT. Amino acids: CACPRGAGGEKLFF.

The chain is built from TRBV6-1 and TRBJ2-7; TRBD2 matches 7 bases. This CDR3 has 13 residues. Trimming removed 8 bases from V and 0 bases from J; junction bases left unmatched: 4. The germline V gene encodes CDR1 MNHNS and CDR2 SASEGT. The CDR3, as DNA: TGTGCCAGCGAGCGGGATTCCTCCTACGAGCAGTACTTC. The encoded protein is CASERDSSYEQYF.

This chain uses TRBV5-1 with TRBJ2-7; maybe TRBD1 (6 bases). Germline V CDR1 and CDR2: SGHRS, YFSETQ. The CDR3 is made up of 15 amino acids. V was clipped by 0 bases and J by 3 bases, with 13 bases between them. This chain's CDR3 is CASSLGQGTYYEQYF. CDR3 DNA sequence: TGCGCCAGCAGCTTGGGGCAGGGGACGTACTACGAGCAGTACTTC.

On this clone itself: One end of the junction varies from germline; a read error may be responsible. Other DNA sequences in this specimen translate into the identical CDR3. CDR3 in amino acids: CASSHTGGEKVLLSTDTQYF. CDR3 DNA: TGTGCCAGCTCGCACACAGGGGGCGAGAAGGTCCTCTTAAGCACCGATACGCAGTATTTT. The V and J genes are TRBV18 and TRBJ2-3, with 9 nucleotides matching TRBD1. In germline, CDR1 is KGHSH, CDR2 LQKENI. The length of the CDR3 is 20 residues.

The rearrangement uses TRBV6-5 and TRBJ1-3, with 8 nucleotides matching TRBD1. CDR3 length: 14 residues. CDR1 and CDR2 from the germline V gene are MNHEY and SVGAGI. V gave up 9 bases and J gave up 1 base; unmatched junction bases: 5. The CDR3 is CASQDRESGNTIYF. The DNA for the CDR3 is TGTGCCAGTCAGGACAGGGAGTCTGGAAACACCATATATTTT.

The V call is TRBV27, the J call TRBJ1-6, with a tentative D call TRBD1 (5 bases). CDR1 MNHEY and CDR2 SMNVEV come from the germline V gene (reference sequence). The V end was cut by 3 bases, the J end by 8 bases, with 8 bases between. The CDR3 is 13 amino acids. The CDR3 loop reads CASSFRDYSPLHF. The DNA for the CDR3 is TGTGCCAGCAGTTTCCGGGACTATTCACCCCTCCACTTT.